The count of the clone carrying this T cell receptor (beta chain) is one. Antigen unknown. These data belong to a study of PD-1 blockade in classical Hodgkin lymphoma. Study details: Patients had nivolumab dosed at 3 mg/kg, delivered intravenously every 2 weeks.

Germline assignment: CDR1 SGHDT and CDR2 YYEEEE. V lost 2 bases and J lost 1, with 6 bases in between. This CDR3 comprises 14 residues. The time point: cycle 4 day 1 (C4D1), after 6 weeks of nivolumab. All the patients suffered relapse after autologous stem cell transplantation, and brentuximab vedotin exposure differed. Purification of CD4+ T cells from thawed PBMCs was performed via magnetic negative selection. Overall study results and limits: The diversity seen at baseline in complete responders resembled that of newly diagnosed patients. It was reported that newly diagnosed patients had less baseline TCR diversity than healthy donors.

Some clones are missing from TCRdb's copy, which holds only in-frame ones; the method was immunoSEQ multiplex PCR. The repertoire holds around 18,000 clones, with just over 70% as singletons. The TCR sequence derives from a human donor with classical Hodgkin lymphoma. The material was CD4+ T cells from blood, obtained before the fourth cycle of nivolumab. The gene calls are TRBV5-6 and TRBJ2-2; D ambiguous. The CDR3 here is CASSFLRNTGELFF. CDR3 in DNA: TGTGCCAGCAGCTTTTTGAGGAACACCGGGGAGCTGTTTTTT. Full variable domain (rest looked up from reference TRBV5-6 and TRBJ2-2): DAGVTQSPTHLIKTRGQQVTLRCSPKSGHDTVSWYQQALGQGPQFIFQYYEEEERQRGNFPDRFSGHQFPNYSSELNVNALLLGDSALYLCASSFLRNTGELFFGEGSRLTVL.